This T cell receptor beta chain was obtained from a study of shared clonotypes between healthy human individuals. Looking at the study overall: Each donor's CD4 naive and CD4 memory cells filled three plates apiece, CD8 naive two, and CD8 memory one. Broader study findings: The expectation was that sequencing depth would affect clonotype sharing among donors.

Germline values: CDR1 MGHDK, CDR2 SYGVNS. The germline V and J ends were trimmed by 1 base and 8 bases, with 14 bases remaining between them. There are 14 residues in the CDR3. As for this clone: Its target is unknown.

The deep-level immunoSEQ assay was used. Only in-frame clones appear in the TCRdb table, and some are missing; sequencing was by immunoSEQ multiplex PCR. The sample yields just over 2,000,000 clones, 95% seen once. The genes are TRBV25-1 and TRBJ1-2; tentative D call: TRBD1 (5 bases). Material: naive CD4+ T cells sorted from blood. Subset meaning: CD45RA+ positively selected. The receptor was isolated from a man aged 18 to 29 in good health. In nucleotides, the CDR3 is TGTGCCAGCAGTGAATTCCAGGGTCTTCGGGGCTACACCTTC. Translation gives CASSEFQGLRGYTF.